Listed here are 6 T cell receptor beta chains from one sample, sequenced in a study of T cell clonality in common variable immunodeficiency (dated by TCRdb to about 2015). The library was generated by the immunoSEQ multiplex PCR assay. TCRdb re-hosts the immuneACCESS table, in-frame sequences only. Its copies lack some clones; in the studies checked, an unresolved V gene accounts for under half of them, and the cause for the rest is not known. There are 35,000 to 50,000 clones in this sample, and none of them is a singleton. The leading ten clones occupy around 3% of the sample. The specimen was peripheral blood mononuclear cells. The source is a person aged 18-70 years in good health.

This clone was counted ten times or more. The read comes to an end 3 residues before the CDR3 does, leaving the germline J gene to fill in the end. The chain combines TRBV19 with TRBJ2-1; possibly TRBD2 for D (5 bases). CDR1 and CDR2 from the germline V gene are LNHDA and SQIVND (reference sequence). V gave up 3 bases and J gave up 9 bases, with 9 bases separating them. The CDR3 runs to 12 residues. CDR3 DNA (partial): TGTGCCAGTAGTATGCGGGCGGGTGAG. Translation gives CASSMRAGE. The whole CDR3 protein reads CASSMRAGEQFF.

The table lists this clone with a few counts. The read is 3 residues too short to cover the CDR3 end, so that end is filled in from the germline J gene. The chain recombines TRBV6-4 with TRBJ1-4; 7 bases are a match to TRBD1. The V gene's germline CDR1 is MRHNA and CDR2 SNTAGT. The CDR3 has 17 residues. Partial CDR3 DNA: TGTGCCAGCAGTGACGATCGACAGGGAGGGAATTATTCACCA. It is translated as CASSDDRQGGNYSP. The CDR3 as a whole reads CASSDDRQGGNYSPLFF.

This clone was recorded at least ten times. CDR3 DNA (partial): TGTGCCAGTAGTACCGCGGGAACATCTGGTGAAAAG. Protein: CASSTAGTSGEK. The whole CDR3 reads CASSTAGTSGEKLFF. V and J are TRBV19 and TRBJ2-2; D is perhaps TRBD2 (6 bases). The CDR3 end falls 3 residues outside the read, so it is completed with the germline J gene. Germline loops: CDR1 LNHDA, CDR2 SQIVND (reference sequence). The CDR3 length is 15 residues.

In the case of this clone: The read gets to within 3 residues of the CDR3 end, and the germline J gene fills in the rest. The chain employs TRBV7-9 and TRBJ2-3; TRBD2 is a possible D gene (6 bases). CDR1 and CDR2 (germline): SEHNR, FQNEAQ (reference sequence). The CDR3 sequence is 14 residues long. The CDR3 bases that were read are TGTGCCAGCAGCTTACCTGGGGGGAATCAGCCG. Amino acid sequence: CASSLPGGNQP. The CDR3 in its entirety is CASSLPGGNQPQYF.

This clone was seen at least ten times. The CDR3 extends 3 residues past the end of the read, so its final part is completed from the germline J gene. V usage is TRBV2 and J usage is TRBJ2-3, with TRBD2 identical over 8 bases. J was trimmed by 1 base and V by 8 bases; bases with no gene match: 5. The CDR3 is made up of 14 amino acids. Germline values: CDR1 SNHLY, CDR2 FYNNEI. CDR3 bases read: TGTGCCAGCCTTAGCGGGACTGGCACAGATACG. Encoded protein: CASLSGTGTDT. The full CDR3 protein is CASLSGTGTDTQYF.

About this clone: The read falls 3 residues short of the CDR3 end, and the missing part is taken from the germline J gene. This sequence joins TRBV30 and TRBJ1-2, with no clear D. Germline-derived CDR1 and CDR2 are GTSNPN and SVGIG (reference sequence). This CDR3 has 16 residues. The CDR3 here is CAWSVLRSTSTDTYTF. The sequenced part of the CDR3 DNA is TGTGCCTGGAGTGTACTTCGGAGTACTAGCACAGATACC.